This T cell receptor beta chain emerged from a study of blood T cell repertoires in COVID-19. For the study at large: COVID-19 samples from acute and convalescent phases originated in the United States, Italy and Spain. The analysed material was cDNA or gDNA that came from T cells, B-cell-depleted T cells, or PBMCs.

The table lists this clone with a count of one. V lost 2 bases and J lost 3, with 13 bases in between. Germline CDR1 and CDR2: SGDLS and YYNGEE. The length of the CDR3 is 15 residues. Produced via immunoSEQ multiplex PCR; TCRdb's table is partial and in-frame only. This table has around 480,000 clones, 70% to 90% appearing once. V and J are TRBV9 and TRBJ2-3; TRBD2 might be the D (5 bases). The sequencing sample was made of peripheral blood. The receptor's source is a woman in her forties or fifties with COVID-19, enrolled during active disease. In DNA, the CDR3 is TGTGCCAGCAGCGTCCTGGACTCTAGAACAGATACGCAGTATTTT. Translation gives CASSVLDSRTDTQYF.